A selection of T cell receptor beta chains follows, all from one sample in a study of T cells after yellow fever vaccination. Using its own MiXCR run on the 5' RACE reads, TCRdb lists one record per CDR3 protein. The profile shows 120,000 or so distinct CDR3 sequences, approximately 16% of them singletons. The sequences come from CD8+ T cells sorted from PBMCs, collected 5 days after the yellow fever booster vaccination. The receptors were gathered from a man aged 18 to 30 who received the YFV17D yellow fever vaccine. Both conserved end residues are part of each CDR3. Each record gives: clone size, D gene, V gene, J gene, CDR3 protein, CDR3 DNA. D genes are given only for firm matches. The listing skips clone size in some rows; elsewhere it reads once, few, many or a size class.

once	TRBD2	TRBV4-1	TRBJ2-1	CASSRPSSGGPSPNEQFF	TGCGCCAGCAGCCGTCCGTCTAGCGGGGGGCCTTCGCCGAATGAGCAGTTCTTC
few	TRBD2	TRBV5-1	TRBJ2-3	CASSPRLAGPTDTQYF	TGCGCCAGCAGCCCAAGACTAGCGGGACCCACAGATACGCAGTATTTT
many	-	TRBV18	TRBJ2-1	CASSPYGTTYNEQFF	TGTGCCAGCTCACCTTATGGGACGACATACAATGAGCAGTTCTTC
few	TRBD1	TRBV7-9	TRBJ2-7	CASSTGQYEQYF	TGTGCCAGCAGCACGGGACAGTACGAGCAGTACTTC
few	-	TRBV7-8	TRBJ1-5	CASSPGGLWQPQHF	TGTGCCAGCAGCCCTGGGGGGTTGTGGCAGCCCCAGCATTTT
few	-	TRBV11-2	TRBJ2-1	CASSGPTRGPHNEQFF	TGTGCCAGCAGCGGTCCTACGCGGGGACCACACAATGAGCAGTTCTTC
few	TRBD2	TRBV6-2/TRBV6-3	TRBJ2-5	CASSYSRGGRDETQYF	TGTGCCAGCAGTTACTCCCGCGGGGGGCGGGATGAGACCCAGTACTTC
few	-	TRBV7-9	TRBJ2-2	CASSLRVQGINTGELFF	TGTGCCAGCAGCTTAAGGGTCCAGGGGATAAACACCGGGGAGCTGTTTTTT
many	-	TRBV20-1	TRBJ2-1	CSARDPFRKVDEQFF	TGCAGTGCTAGAGACCCCTTCAGGAAGGTAGATGAGCAGTTCTTC
-	-	TRBV11-2	TRBJ1-1	CASSYGLEAFF	TGTGCCAGCAGCTATGGACTTGAAGCTTTCTTT
-	-	TRBV20-1	TRBJ1-5	CSARDHVGLSVDQPQHF	TGCAGTGCTAGAGATCACGTTGGCCTTTCGGTCGATCAGCCCCAGCATTTT
few	-	TRBV27	TRBJ1-1	CASSLSKWNEAFF	TGTGCCAGCAGTTTATCTAAGTGGAATGAAGCTTTCTTT
few	-	TRBV19	TRBJ1-1	CASSWAGVTEAFF	TGTGCCAGTAGCTGGGCTGGGGTGACTGAAGCTTTCTTT
few	-	TRBV4-1	TRBJ2-5	CASSQVPSETQYF	TGCGCCAGCAGCCAAGTTCCGTCGGAGACCCAGTACTTC
-	-	TRBV7-2	TRBJ1-1	CASSLFAHSNTEAFF	TGTGCCAGCAGCTTATTTGCACATAGTAACACTGAAGCTTTCTTT
few	-	TRBV7-9	TRBJ2-3	CASSFIGGSTDTQYF	TGTGCCAGCAGCTTTATAGGGGGGAGCACAGATACGCAGTATTTT
many	-	TRBV12-3/TRBV12-4	TRBJ2-3	CASSSVLPSTDTQYF	TGTGCCAGCAGTTCGGTATTACCAAGCACAGATACGCAGTATTTT
-	-	TRBV29-1	TRBJ2-2	CSVFSGPGELFF	TGCAGCGTTTTCAGCGGCCCCGGGGAGCTGTTTTTT
few	-	TRBV2	TRBJ1-6	CASIWQFGGPLHF	TGTGCCAGCATCTGGCAGTTTGGGGGGCCCCTCCACTTT
-	-	TRBV7-9	TRBJ1-6	CASSLGPAENYNSPLHF	TGTGCCAGCAGCTTAGGCCCAGCGGAAAATTATAATTCACCCCTCCACTTT
-	-	TRBV5-1	TRBJ2-5	CASSLPQTDQETQYF	TGCGCCAGCAGCCTCCCGCAGACAGATCAAGAGACCCAGTACTTC
few	-	TRBV29-1	TRBJ2-3	CSVWGEQATSTDTQYF	TGCAGCGTGTGGGGCGAGCAGGCAACTAGCACAGATACGCAGTATTTT
-	TRBD2	TRBV20-1	TRBJ2-3	CSARDLTSGGLDTQYF	TGCAGTGCTAGAGATTTAACTAGCGGGGGACTTGATACGCAGTATTTT
few	-	TRBV20-1	TRBJ2-7	CSATQGDYEQYF	TGCAGTGCCACCCAGGGCGACTACGAGCAGTACTTC
-	-	TRBV4-2	TRBJ1-3	CASNIGNTIYF	TGTGCCAGCAATATTGGAAACACCATATATTTT
-	-	TRBV11-2	TRBJ2-4	CASSFGRGLQYF	TGTGCCAGCAGCTTTGGACGCGGACTTCAGTACTTC
-	-	TRBV4-3	TRBJ1-5	CASSQDIDSYQPQHF	TGCGCCAGCAGCCAAGATATCGACAGCTATCAGCCCCAGCATTTT
-	-	TRBV6-6	TRBJ1-6	CASSGRTVFESPLHF	TGTGCCAGCAGTGGAAGAACCGTGTTCGAATCACCCCTCCACTTT
-	-	TRBV4-1	TRBJ1-1	CASSQGTERNTEAFF	TGCGCCAGCAGCCAAGGGACAGAGAGGAACACTGAAGCTTTCTTT
-	-	TRBV3-1	TRBJ1-1	CASSQVIGTEAFF	TGTGCCAGCAGCCAAGTTATCGGCACTGAAGCTTTCTTT
-	-	TRBV6-2/TRBV6-3	TRBJ1-5	CASSINVGDNQPQHF	TGTGCCAGCAGCATCAACGTGGGGGACAATCAGCCCCAGCATTTT
-	-	TRBV28	TRBJ2-4	CASSLRQGLIQYF	TGTGCCAGCAGTCTTCGACAGGGACTGATTCAGTACTTC
-	TRBD2	TRBV6-2/TRBV6-3	TRBJ2-3	CASSLAGGPTDTQYF	TGTGCCAGCAGTCTAGCGGGGGGGCCGACAGATACGCAGTATTTT
-	TRBD2	TRBV5-4	TRBJ2-7	CASSLHSGGIYEQYF	TGTGCCAGCAGCTTGCATAGCGGGGGTATCTACGAGCAGTACTTC
-	-	TRBV12-3/TRBV12-4	TRBJ2-7	CASMSLDEQYF	TGTGCCAGCATGTCTCTAGACGAGCAGTACTTC
-	-	TRBV12-3/TRBV12-4	TRBJ2-1	CASRDTRRVQFF	TGTGCCAGCAGGGACACTCGGAGGGTGCAGTTCTTC
-	TRBD1	TRBV30	TRBJ1-3	CAWDRGDSGNTIYF	TGTGCCTGGGACAGGGGAGACTCTGGAAACACCATATATTTT
-	TRBD1	TRBV7-8	TRBJ2-2	CASRQGQGPTGELFF	TGTGCCAGCAGACAAGGACAGGGGCCCACCGGGGAGCTGTTTTTT
-	TRBD1	TRBV10-3	TRBJ2-1	CAISVAGGNEQFF	TGTGCCATCAGTGTTGCAGGGGGCAATGAGCAGTTCTTC
many	-	TRBV5-6	TRBJ1-6	CASSLDGYYNSPLHF	TGTGCCAGCAGCTTGGACGGATACTATAATTCACCCCTCCACTTT
-	TRBD1	TRBV19	TRBJ1-1	CASSLGQGMNTEAFF	TGTGCCAGTAGTCTCGGACAGGGTATGAACACTGAAGCTTTCTTT
-	-	TRBV5-1	TRBJ2-5	CASSLVTPQETQYF	TGCGCCAGCAGCTTGGTCACCCCCCAAGAGACCCAGTACTTC
-	-	TRBV7-9	TRBJ1-1	CASSLRMTEAFF	TGTGCCAGCAGCTTACGGATGACTGAAGCTTTCTTT